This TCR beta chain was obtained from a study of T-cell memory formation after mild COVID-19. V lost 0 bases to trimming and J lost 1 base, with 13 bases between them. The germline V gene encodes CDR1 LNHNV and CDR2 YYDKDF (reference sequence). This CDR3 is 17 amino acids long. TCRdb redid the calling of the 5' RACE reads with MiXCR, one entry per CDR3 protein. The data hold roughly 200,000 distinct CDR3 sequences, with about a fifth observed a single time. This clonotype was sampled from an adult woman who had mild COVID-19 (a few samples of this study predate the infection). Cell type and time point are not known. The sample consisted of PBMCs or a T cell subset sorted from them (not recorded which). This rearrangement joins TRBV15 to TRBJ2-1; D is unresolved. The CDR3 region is CATSREGLGSSYNEQFF. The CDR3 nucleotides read TGTGCCACCAGCAGAGAAGGGCTAGGATCTTCCTACAATGAGCAGTTCTTC.